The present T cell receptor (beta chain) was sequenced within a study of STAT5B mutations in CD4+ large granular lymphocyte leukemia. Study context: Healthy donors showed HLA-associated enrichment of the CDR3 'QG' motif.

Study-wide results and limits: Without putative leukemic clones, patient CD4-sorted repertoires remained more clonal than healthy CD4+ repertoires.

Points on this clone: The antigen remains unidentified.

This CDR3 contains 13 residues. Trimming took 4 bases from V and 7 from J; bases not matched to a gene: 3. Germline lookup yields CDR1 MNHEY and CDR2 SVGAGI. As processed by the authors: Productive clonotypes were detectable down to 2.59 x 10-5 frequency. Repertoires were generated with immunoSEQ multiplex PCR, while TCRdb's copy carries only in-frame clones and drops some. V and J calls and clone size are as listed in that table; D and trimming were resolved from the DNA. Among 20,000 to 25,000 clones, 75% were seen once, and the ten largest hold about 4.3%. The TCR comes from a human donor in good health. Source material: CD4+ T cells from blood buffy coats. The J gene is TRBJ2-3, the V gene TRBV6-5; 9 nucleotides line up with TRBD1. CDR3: CASSSDRGNTQYF. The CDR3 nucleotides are TGTGCCAGCAGTTCCGACAGGGGGAATACGCAGTATTTT.